This T cell receptor (beta chain) was observed in a study of cytomegalovirus exposure and HLA in healthy donors. Findings and limits, study-wide: Reports indicated that the classifier achieved high specificity and sensitivity in diagnosing cytomegalovirus status.

TCRdb's copy holds only in-frame clones and misses some; the assay was immunoSEQ multiplex PCR. The sample has some 170,000 clones; roughly 83% are singletons. To note about this clone: Antigen specificity is unknown.

The clonotype comes from a man between 25 and 39 years old in good health and CMV-seropositive. The sequencing sample was made of PBMCs.

The CDR3 region has the DNA TGTGCCAGCAGTTTAAGTATAGGGGAAGGATTTAGCACAGATACGCAGTATTTT. Protein: CASSLSIGEGFSTDTQYF. The chain couples TRBV28 to TRBJ2-3; tentatively, D is TRBD1 (5 bases). Trimming shortened V by 2 bases and J by 0 bases, and 18 bases separated the two germline ends. This CDR3 is built from 18 residues. CDR1 and CDR2 from the germline V gene are MDHEN and SYDVKM. Filled out from reference TRBV28 and TRBJ2-3, the complete variable domain reads DVKVTQSSRYLVKRTGEKVFLECVQDMDHENMFWYRQDPGLGLRLIYFSYDVKMKEKGDIPEGYSVSREKKERFSLILESASTNQTSMYLCASSLSIGEGFSTDTQYFGPGTRLTVL.